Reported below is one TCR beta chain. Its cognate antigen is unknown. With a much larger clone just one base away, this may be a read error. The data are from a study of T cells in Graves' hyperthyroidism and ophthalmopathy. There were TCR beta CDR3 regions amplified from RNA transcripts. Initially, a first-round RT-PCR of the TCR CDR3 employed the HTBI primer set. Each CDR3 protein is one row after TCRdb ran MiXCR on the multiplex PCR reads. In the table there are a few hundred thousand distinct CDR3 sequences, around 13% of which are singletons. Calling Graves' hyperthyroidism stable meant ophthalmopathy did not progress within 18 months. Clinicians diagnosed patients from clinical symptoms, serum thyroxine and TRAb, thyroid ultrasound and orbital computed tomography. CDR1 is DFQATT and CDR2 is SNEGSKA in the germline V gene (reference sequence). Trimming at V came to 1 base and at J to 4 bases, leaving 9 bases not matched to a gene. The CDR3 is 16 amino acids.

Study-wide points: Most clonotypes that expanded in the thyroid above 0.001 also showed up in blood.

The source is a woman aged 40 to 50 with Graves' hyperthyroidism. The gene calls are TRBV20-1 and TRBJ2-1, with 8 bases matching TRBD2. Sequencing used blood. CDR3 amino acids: CSARVRSGSLYNEQFF. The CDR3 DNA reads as TGCAGTGCTAGAGTTCGGAGCGGGAGCCTATACAATGAGCAGTTCTTC.